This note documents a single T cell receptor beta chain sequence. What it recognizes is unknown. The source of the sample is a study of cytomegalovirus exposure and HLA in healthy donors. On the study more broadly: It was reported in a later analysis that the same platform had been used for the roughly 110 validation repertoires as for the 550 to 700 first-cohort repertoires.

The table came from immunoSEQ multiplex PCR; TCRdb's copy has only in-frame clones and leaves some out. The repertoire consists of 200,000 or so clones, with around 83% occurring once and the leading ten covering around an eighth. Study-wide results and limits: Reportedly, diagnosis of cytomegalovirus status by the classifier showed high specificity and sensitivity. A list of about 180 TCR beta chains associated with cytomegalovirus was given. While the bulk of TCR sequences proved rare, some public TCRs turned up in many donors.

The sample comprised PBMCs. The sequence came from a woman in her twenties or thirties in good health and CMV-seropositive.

DNA for the CDR3: TGCGCCAGCAGCTTGGGCTCCAGGGCCCTCTATGGCTACACCTTC. Translated: CASSLGSRALYGYTF. The J gene is TRBJ1-2, the V gene TRBV5-1, with D perhaps matching TRBD1 (5 bases). CDR3 length equals 15 residues. Germline-derived CDR1 and CDR2 are SGHRS and YFSETQ. Trimming stripped 0 bases from V and 4 bases from J, with 13 bases between.